The entry below describes one T cell receptor beta chain. These data belong to a study of technical replicates of blood from several donors. Profiling relied on immunoSEQ multiplex PCR, and the TCRdb table lists in-frame clones only, not all of them. The table shows tens of thousands of clones, with roughly 92% occurring only once. The CDR3 runs to 15 residues. CDR1 and CDR2 from the germline V gene are SGHTA and FQGTGA. V was cut by 0 bases and J by 1 base, with 10 bases left in between. This chain connects TRBV7-3 to TRBJ2-7; a possible D gene is TRBD1 (6 bases). The sequenced sample was T cells isolated from PBMCs. The clonotype was recovered from a human donor in good health. The chain's CDR3 is CASSLTGAVSYEQYF. DNA for the CDR3: TGTGCCAGCAGCTTAACGGGGGCGGTTTCCTACGAGCAGTACTTC.